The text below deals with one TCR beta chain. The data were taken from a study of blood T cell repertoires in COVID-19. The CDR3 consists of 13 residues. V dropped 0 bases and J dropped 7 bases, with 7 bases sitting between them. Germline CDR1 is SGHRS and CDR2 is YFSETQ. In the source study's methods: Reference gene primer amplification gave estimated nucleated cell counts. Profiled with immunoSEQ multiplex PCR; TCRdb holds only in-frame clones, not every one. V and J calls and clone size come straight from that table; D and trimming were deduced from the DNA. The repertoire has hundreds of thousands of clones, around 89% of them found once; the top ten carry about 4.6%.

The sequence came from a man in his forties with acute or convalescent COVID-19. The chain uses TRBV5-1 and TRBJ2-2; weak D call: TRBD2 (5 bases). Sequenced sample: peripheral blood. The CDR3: CASSLAEGGELFF. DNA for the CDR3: TGCGCCAGCAGCTTGGCCGAGGGCGGGGAGCTGTTTTTT.